This is a list of T cell receptor beta chains from one sample in a study of CD8 T cells in ankylosing spondylitis. Each CDR3 protein gets one entry after TCRdb re-called the 5' RACE reads with MiXCR. The sample shows about 220,000 distinct CDR3 sequences, under 12% of them seen only once. Sequencing was performed on blood, either unsorted or a sorted T cell fraction (not recorded which). These receptors were collected from a male donor with ankylosing spondylitis or in good health (not recorded which). Both conserved end residues are part of each CDR3. The D gene is left open where the match is weak. The listing skips clone size in some rows; elsewhere it reads once, few, many or a size class.

TRBJ2-7 | TRBV18 | TRBD1 | many | CASSRDRGTYEQYF | TGTGCCAGCTCACGGGACAGGGGAACCTACGAGCAGTACTTC
TRBJ1-6 | TRBV7-9 | . | many | CASSLEQGGSSPLHF | TGTGCCAGCAGCCTGGAACAGGGCGGGAGTTCACCCCTCCACTTT
TRBJ2-1 | TRBV5-1 | TRBD2 | many | CASSFWPSGDSSYNEQFF | TGCGCCAGCAGCTTTTGGCCTAGCGGGGACAGCTCCTACAATGAGCAGTTCTTC
TRBJ2-1 | TRBV5-1 | TRBD1 | once | CASGRQGDISDEQFF | TGCGCCAGCGGAAGACAGGGGGATATTTCGGATGAGCAGTTCTTC
TRBJ2-7 | TRBV29-1 | . | many | CSGRDTRDEQYF | TGCAGCGGCCGGGACACTCGCGACGAGCAGTACTTC
TRBJ2-7 | TRBV3-1 | . | once | CASSQDRWYEQYF | TGTGCCAGCAGCCAAGATCGGTGGTACGAGCAGTACTTC
TRBJ2-1 | TRBV6-1 | . | many | CASSADSITNEQFF | TGTGCCAGCAGCGCGGACAGCATAACCAATGAGCAGTTCTTC
TRBJ1-2 | TRBV12-3/TRBV12-4 | . | . | CASSSTMDGTNYGYTF | TGTGCCAGCAGTTCCACAATGGACGGGACGAACTATGGCTACACCTTC
TRBJ1-5 | TRBV28 | . | . | CASSLSIGNQPQHF | TGTGCCAGCAGTTTATCCATAGGCAATCAGCCCCAGCATTTT
TRBJ1-5 | TRBV5-1 | . | few | CASSLEGGVRQPQHF | TGCGCCAGCAGCTTGGAGGGTGGGGTCAGGCAGCCCCAGCATTTT
TRBJ1-2 | TRBV28 | TRBD1 | few | CAIQGQPYGYTF | TGTGCCATACAGGGACAGCCCTATGGCTACACCTTC
TRBJ2-1 | TRBV6-1 | TRBD2 | many | CASSPPGGYYNEQFF | TGTGCCAGCAGCCCCCCCGGGGGGTACTACAATGAGCAGTTCTTC
TRBJ2-3 | TRBV10-3 | . | many | CAISEGVRGTDTQYF | TGTGCCATCAGTGAAGGGGTACGGGGCACAGATACGCAGTATTTT
TRBJ2-3 | TRBV3-1 | . | . | CASSRLTRSTDTQYF | TGTGCCAGCAGCCGTCTGACTCGGAGCACAGATACGCAGTATTTT
TRBJ1-2 | TRBV11-2 | . | . | CASSPGRGLSGYTF | TGTGCCAGCAGCCCTGGACGGGGACTTTCGGGCTACACCTTC
TRBJ2-7 | TRBV7-9 | . | . | CASSLGGTELEQYF | TGTGCCAGCAGCTTAGGGGGAACGGAACTCGAGCAGTACTTC
TRBJ1-6 | TRBV25-1 | . | many | CASNGESYNSPLHF | TGTGCCAGCAACGGGGAATCCTATAATTCACCCCTCCACTTT
TRBJ1-1 | TRBV12-3/TRBV12-4 | . | many | CASSPTRANTEAFF | TGTGCCAGCAGCCCCACTAGAGCTAACACTGAAGCTTTCTTT
TRBJ2-3 | TRBV12-3/TRBV12-4 | . | . | CASGWGRDTDTQYF | TGTGCCAGCGGTTGGGGGCGGGACACAGATACGCAGTATTTT
TRBJ1-1 | TRBV5-6 | TRBD1 | . | CASSEDTGANTEAFF | TGTGCCAGCAGCGAAGATACAGGGGCGAACACTGAAGCTTTCTTT
TRBJ1-1 | TRBV7-9 | . | . | CASSLGMGGAMNTEAFF | TGTGCCAGCAGCTTAGGTATGGGGGGCGCAATGAACACTGAAGCTTTCTTT
TRBJ2-1 | TRBV12-3/TRBV12-4 | TRBD1 | many | CASRRDRTSLSEQFF | TGTGCCAGCAGGAGGGACAGGACCTCCCTAAGTGAGCAGTTCTTC
TRBJ2-1 | TRBV11-2 | . | . | CASVLWRGGPNEQLF | TGTGCCAGCGTCCTATGGAGGGGGGGCCCCAATGAGCAGCTCTTC
TRBJ2-7 | TRBV6-1 | TRBD1 | many | CASRSTSGTASYEQYF | TGTGCCAGCAGGTCGACATCCGGGACAGCCTCCTACGAGCAGTACTTC
TRBJ2-5 | TRBV20-1 | . | few | CSAIIPGLLEETQYF | TGCAGTGCTATAATACCGGGACTTCTGGAAGAGACCCAGTACTTC
TRBJ2-4 | TRBV7-8 | . | many | CASSPRAADRIQYF | TGTGCCAGCAGCCCGCGGGCCGCCGATCGCATTCAGTACTTC
TRBJ1-6 | TRBV6-1 | . | few | CASSADFNSPLHF | TGTGCCAGCAGTGCCGATTTTAATTCACCCCTCCACTTT
TRBJ2-3 | TRBV28 | TRBD2 | . | CASTTLVLAGVADTQYF | TGTGCCAGCACCACCCTGGTTCTAGCGGGGGTCGCAGATACGCAGTATTTT
TRBJ2-2 | TRBV20-1 | . | many | CSARRGSANTGELFF | TGCAGTGCTAGACGGGGCTCCGCGAACACCGGGGAGCTGTTTTTT
TRBJ1-4 | TRBV24-1 | TRBD1 | few | CATSDLHRGHETNEKLFF | TGTGCCACCAGTGATTTGCACAGGGGGCATGAAACTAATGAAAAACTGTTTTTT
TRBJ2-3 | TRBV12-3/TRBV12-4 | TRBD2 | many | CASSLGTSGGHTDTQYF | TGTGCCAGCAGTTTAGGTACTAGCGGGGGGCACACAGATACGCAGTATTTT
TRBJ1-5 | TRBV20-1 | . | many | CSARLSLMRNQPQHF | TGCAGTGCTAGACTGAGTTTGATGCGCAATCAGCCCCAGCATTTT
TRBJ2-3 | TRBV3-1 | TRBD2 | . | CASSRSGGQLDTQYF | TGTGCCAGCAGCCGTAGCGGGGGGCAGTTGGATACGCAGTATTTT
TRBJ2-3 | TRBV5-1 | . | many | CASNEGTDTQYF | TGCGCCAGCAACGAGGGCACAGATACGCAGTATTTT